These 30 T cell receptor beta chains came from one sample sequenced in a study of cytomegalovirus exposure and HLA in healthy donors. Researchers ran the PCR with 60 Vbeta and 13 Jbeta primers. Generated by immunoSEQ multiplex PCR, the TCRdb table keeps only in-frame clones and is missing some. This table holds nearly 110,000 clones, around 78% found once. The specimen was PBMCs. These receptors all stem from a man aged 25 to 40 in good health and CMV-seronegative.

The rearrangement links TRBV15 to TRBJ2-7; the match to TRBD1 covers 8 bases. Germline CDR1 reads LNHNV; CDR2 reads YYDKDF (reference sequence). V trimming: 0 bases; J trimming: 3 bases; junction bases outside the gene matches: 1. The CDR3 has 14 amino acids. As DNA, the CDR3 is TGTGCCACCAGCAGAGATGGACAGGGCTACGAGCAGTACTTC. It yields the protein CATSRDGQGYEQYF.

CDR3 DNA sequence: TGTGCCAGCAGCGTCGCCCGGGGAGATACGCAGTATTTT. Amino acid sequence: CASSVARGDTQYF. The J gene is TRBJ2-3, the V gene TRBV9, with D perhaps TRBD2 (5 bases). V lost 2 bases and J lost 5, with 9 bases in between. This CDR3 is 13 amino acids long. Per germline, CDR1 SGDLS and CDR2 YYNGEE.

CDR3 sequence (DNA): TGTGCCAGTAGCCCCGGGACAGATGGCTACGAGCAGTACTTC. Translated, it gives CASSPGTDGYEQYF. The chain employs TRBV19 and TRBJ2-7; TRBD1 matches at 7 bases. CDR1 LNHDA and CDR2 SQIVND come from the germline V gene (reference sequence). The ends lost 6 bases at V and 3 bases at J; junction bases unmatched: 8. This CDR3 is built from 14 residues.

The chain combines TRBV27 with TRBJ2-3, with no clear D. Trimming pared 7 bases from V and 0 bases from J, leaving 17 bases between. Germline V gene data show CDR1 as MNHEY and CDR2 as SMNVEV (reference sequence). The CDR3 extends over 16 amino acids. The CDR3 bases are TGTGCCAGCACTTCTTTGGCTAGACCTAGCACAGATACGCAGTATTTT. It is translated as CASTSLARPSTDTQYF.

The chain employs TRBV27 and TRBJ2-7; 10 nucleotides match TRBD2. The junction had 6 bases not matched to a gene; V was cut back by 5 bases and J by 2 bases. This CDR3 spans 15 amino acids. Germline loops: CDR1 MNHEY, CDR2 SMNVEV (reference sequence). CDR3 sequence: CASSPTSGAAYEQYF. The CDR3 DNA reads as TGTGCCAGCAGTCCAACTAGCGGGGCTGCCTACGAGCAGTACTTC.

This clone was counted a few times. The chain recombines TRBV5-1 with TRBJ2-1, with a weak D call TRBD1 (6 bases). Per the germline V gene, CDR1 is SGHRS and CDR2 is YFSETQ. V lost 2 bases, J lost 12 bases, and 9 bases lay in between. CDR3 size: 11 residues. CDR3 region: CASSLQGGQFF. DNA for the CDR3: TGCGCCAGCAGCTTACAGGGCGGGCAGTTCTTC. The whole variable domain, filled in from reference TRBV5-1 and TRBJ2-1, reads KAGVTQTPRYLIKTRGQQVTLSCSPISGHRSVSWYQQTPGQGLQFLFEYFSETQRNKGNFPGRFSGRQFSNSRSEMNVSTLELGDSALYLCASSLQGGQFFGPGTRLTVL.

The chain links TRBV13 to TRBJ1-1; 7 bases fit TRBD1. Germline lookup yields CDR1 PRHDT and CDR2 FYEKMQ (reference sequence). This CDR3 region has 15 residues. The J segment lost 6 bases and the V segment lost 2 bases, leaving 9 bases of the junction unmatched. DNA of the CDR3: TGTGCCAGCAGCTTACCATACAGGGGAGGCTCTGAAGCTTTCTTT. Amino acid sequence: CASSLPYRGGSEAFF. The full variable domain, its missing parts supplied by reference TRBV13 and TRBJ1-1, is AAGVIQSPRHLIKEKRETATLKCYPIPRHDTVYWYQQGPGQDPQFLISFYEKMQSDKGSIPDRFSAQQFSDYHSELNMSSLELGDSALYFCASSLPYRGGSEAFFGQGTRLTVV.

This chain connects TRBV7-8 to TRBJ2-5; D may be TRBD2 (6 bases). The ends were cut back, 6 bases at V and 1 base at J, with 15 bases in the middle. This CDR3 is built from 15 residues. Per germline, CDR1 SGHVS and CDR2 FQNEAQ. CDR3 coding DNA: TGTGCCAGCAGTCGGACGGGACTCCTCCAAGAGACCCAGTACTTC. Protein sequence: CASSRTGLLQETQYF.

In this sample, this clone turned up once. The chain recombines TRBV11-3 with TRBJ2-1; 7 bases line up with TRBD1. The CDR3 loop spans 14 amino acids. Germline assignment: CDR1 SGHNT and CDR2 YENEEA. The V gene end was trimmed by 1 base and the J gene end by 10 bases; junction bases not matched to a gene: 7. Here the CDR3 reads CASSLGQGVGEQFF. The CDR3 DNA sequence: TGTGCCAGCAGCTTAGGACAGGGAGTAGGCGAGCAGTTCTTC.

This CDR3 is CASRPSGIGETQYF. The DNA of the CDR3 is TGCGCCAGCAGACCTTCCGGGATAGGAGAGACCCAGTACTTC. This chain connects TRBV5-1 to TRBJ2-5, with D possibly TRBD2 on 5 matching bases. Germline V gene data show CDR1 as SGHRS and CDR2 as YFSETQ. V lost 5 bases and J lost 4, with 15 bases in between. The length of the CDR3 is 14 residues. The full variable domain, in which reference TRBV5-1 and TRBJ2-5 provide the parts outside the CDR3, is KAGVTQTPRYLIKTRGQQVTLSCSPISGHRSVSWYQQTPGQGLQFLFEYFSETQRNKGNFPGRFSGRQFSNSRSEMNVSTLELGDSALYLCASRPSGIGETQYFGPGTRLLVL.

The chain links TRBV28 to TRBJ2-3; 10 positions agree with TRBD2. The V and J ends lost 7 bases and 0 bases, in that order; junction bases with no gene match: 4. The CDR3 has 15 amino acids. Germline V gene sequence: CDR1 MDHEN, CDR2 SYDVKM. The CDR3 protein is CASTRTSGSTDTQYF. Here the CDR3 DNA reads TGTGCCAGCACCCGGACTAGCGGAAGCACAGATACGCAGTATTTT.

The chain couples TRBV6-6 to TRBJ2-1; 9 nucleotides align to TRBD2. Germline V gene data show CDR1 as MNHNY and CDR2 as SVGAGI (reference sequence). The CDR3 length is 13 residues. V gave up 8 bases and J gave up 6 bases; unmatched junction bases: 5. In DNA form, the CDR3 reads TGTGCCAGCGCAGCGGGAGGATTCAATGAGCAGTTCTTC. Translated, it gives CASAAGGFNEQFF.

The V and J genes are TRBV7-7 and TRBJ2-3; perhaps TRBD1 as D (6 bases). CDR1 and CDR2 (germline): SSHAT, FNYEAQ (reference sequence). The CDR3 totals 16 residues. Trimming cost V 5 bases and J 2 bases, with 17 bases left between them. This CDR3 reads CASSPRQARSTDTQYF. The CDR3, as DNA: TGTGCCAGCAGCCCGCGACAGGCTCGGTCCACAGATACGCAGTATTTT.

The chain has TRBV30 and TRBJ2-6, with D maybe TRBD2 (6 bases). The germline gives CDR1 GTSNPN, CDR2 SVGIG (reference sequence). This CDR3 contains 15 residues. The V end was cut by 0 bases, the J end by 3 bases, with 9 bases between. Here the CDR3 reads CAWSVLGSGANVLTF. The CDR3 nucleotides are TGTGCCTGGAGTGTACTCGGGAGTGGGGCCAACGTCCTGACTTTC.

This chain uses TRBV11-2 with TRBJ1-2, with 8 bases that match TRBD1. The CDR3 has 14 amino acids. Germline CDR1 is SGHAT and CDR2 is FQNNGV. Trimming took 4 bases from V and 5 from J; bases not matched to a gene: 6. DNA of the CDR3: TGTGCCAGCAGCTCCGGGACAGGCGTATATGGCTACACCTTC. Protein: CASSSGTGVYGYTF.

The chain recombines TRBV30 with TRBJ2-1; the match to TRBD2 covers 10 bases. Germline V gene lookup returns CDR1 GTSNPN and CDR2 SVGIG (reference sequence). CDR3 length: 15 amino acids. The ends lost 1 base at V and 6 bases at J; junction bases unmatched: 6. The CDR3 here is CAWSASGGAPNEQFF. The CDR3 DNA reads TGTGCCTGGAGTGCAAGCGGGGGGGCCCCCAATGAGCAGTTCTTC.

In its sample, this clone was seen a few times. J is TRBJ2-4 and V is TRBV30, with D tentatively TRBD1 (5 bases). Trimming took off 3 bases at V and 9 bases at J, with 12 bases between the two ends. The CDR3 is 12 residues long. CDR1 GTSNPN and CDR2 SVGIG come from the germline V gene (reference sequence). The CDR3 region has the DNA TGTGCCTGGAGACCCCAGGGAACCATTCAGTACTTC. This sequence encodes CAWRPQGTIQYF.

This clone was observed once. The V call is TRBV5-6, the J call TRBJ1-1; D perhaps matches TRBD1 (6 bases). Germline-derived CDR1 and CDR2 are SGHDT and YYEEEE. V shed 2 bases and J shed 3 bases, with 23 bases lying between them. CDR3 size: 18 residues. The CDR3 sequence: CASSFSGPLQGLDTEAFF. As DNA, the CDR3 is TGTGCCAGCAGCTTTTCGGGGCCCTTACAGGGTTTGGACACTGAAGCTTTCTTT.

The chain combines TRBV5-1 with TRBJ2-5; 10 bases fit TRBD2. This CDR3 contains 17 residues. V gave up 0 bases and J gave up 2 bases; unmatched junction bases: 7. Germline values: CDR1 SGHRS, CDR2 YFSETQ. DNA for the CDR3: TGCGCCAGCAGCTTGGCCGGGCTAGCGGGGGATCAAGAGACCCAGTACTTC. It yields the protein CASSLAGLAGDQETQYF. Filled out from reference TRBV5-1 and TRBJ2-5, the complete variable domain reads KAGVTQTPRYLIKTRGQQVTLSCSPISGHRSVSWYQQTPGQGLQFLFEYFSETQRNKGNFPGRFSGRQFSNSRSEMNVSTLELGDSALYLCASSLAGLAGDQETQYFGPGTRLLVL.

The rearrangement uses TRBV10-3 and TRBJ2-1, with 9 bases identical to TRBD1. V shed 2 bases, J shed 2 bases, and the junction held 4 bases outside the gene matches. Looked up from germline, CDR1 is ENHRY and CDR2 is SYGVKD. This CDR3 has 16 amino acids. CDR3 DNA sequence: TGTGCCATCAGTGAGAGTAGGACAGGGGCCTACAATGAGCAGTTCTTC. It specifies CAISESRTGAYNEQFF.

This chain uses TRBV6-5 with TRBJ2-3; tentative D call: TRBD2 (7 bases). Germline V gene data show CDR1 as MNHEY and CDR2 as SVGAGI. This CDR3 comprises 14 residues. V was trimmed by 2 bases and J by 2 bases, leaving 8 bases between them. CDR3 DNA sequence: TGTGCCAGCAGTTACGGGGGGGCCACAGATACGCAGTATTTT. It is translated as CASSYGGATDTQYF.

The rearrangement links TRBV9 to TRBJ2-5; D may be TRBD1 (6 bases). Germline assignment: CDR1 SGDLS and CDR2 YYNGEE. Trimming left V 3 bases short and J 2 bases short, with 14 bases between. This CDR3 comprises 15 residues. This CDR3 reads CASSGNGQFQETQYF. CDR3 coding DNA: TGTGCCAGCAGCGGGAATGGACAGTTTCAAGAGACCCAGTACTTC. Full variable domain (missing parts from reference TRBV9 and TRBJ2-5): DSGVTQTPKHLITATGQRVTLRCSPRSGDLSVYWYQQSLDQGLQFLIQYYNGEERAKGNILERFSAQQFPDLHSELNLSSLELGDSALYFCASSGNGQFQETQYFGPGTRLLVL.

The table lists this clone with a few counts. The chain is built from TRBV6-6 and TRBJ2-1; maybe TRBD2 (6 bases). Germline CDR1 and CDR2: MNHNY and SVGAGI (reference sequence). V dropped 5 bases and J dropped 11 bases, with 10 bases sitting between them. This CDR3 is 11 amino acids long. The chain's CDR3 is CASSQGLQQFF. CDR3 nucleotide sequence: TGTGCCAGCAGTCAAGGACTACAGCAGTTCTTC.

V is TRBV6-1 and J is TRBJ2-7; D not resolved. The CDR3 spans 14 residues. V dropped 6 bases and J dropped 6 bases, with 18 bases sitting between them. The V gene's germline CDR1 is MNHNS and CDR2 SASEGT. Written as DNA, the CDR3 is TGTGCCAGCAGCCCCCCCCAGCTATGGAGCGAGCAGTACTTC. Amino acids: CASSPPQLWSEQYF.

This clone was seen a handful of times. This chain joins TRBV9 and TRBJ2-5; D is perhaps TRBD1 (5 bases). The CDR3 is 15 amino acids. The V and J ends lost 3 bases and 2 bases respectively, with 14 bases between them. In germline, CDR1 is SGDLS, CDR2 YYNGEE. Here the CDR3 reads CASSAGHSGQETQYF. As DNA, the CDR3 is TGTGCCAGCAGCGCAGGACATTCCGGGCAAGAGACCCAGTACTTC.

The rearrangement uses TRBV7-9 and TRBJ2-6, with TRBD1 matching over 9 bases. There are 18 residues in the CDR3. V shed 4 bases and J 1 base; nucleotides not matched to a gene: 8. Germline CDR1 reads SEHNR; CDR2 reads FQNEAQ (reference sequence). The DNA of the CDR3 is TGTGCCAGCAGCTCTACAGGGGGCCGTGGGTCTGGGGCCAACGTCCTGACTTTC. This gives the protein CASSSTGGRGSGANVLTF. The complete variable domain, with remaining parts taken from reference TRBV7-9 and TRBJ2-6, reads DTGVSQNPRHKITKRGQNVTFRCDPISEHNRLYWYRQTLGQGPEFLTYFQNEAQLEKSRLLSDRFSAERPKGSFSTLEIQRTEQGDSAMYLCASSSTGGRGSGANVLTFGAGSRLTVL.

The chain carries TRBV2 and TRBJ2-7, with 7 nucleotides matching TRBD2. This CDR3 region has 15 residues. V lost 4 bases, J lost 0 bases, and 6 bases stayed unmatched. The germline V gene encodes CDR1 SNHLY and CDR2 FYNNEI. The CDR3 region is CASSVLAADSYEQYF. The CDR3 coding sequence is TGTGCCAGCAGTGTTCTAGCGGCGGACTCCTACGAGCAGTACTTC.

This chain uses TRBV6-1 with TRBJ2-7; no clear D. The CDR3 covers 13 residues. The germline V gene has CDR1 MNHNS and CDR2 SASEGT. V lost 4 bases and J 3 bases, leaving 10 bases between the germline ends. The CDR3 loop is CASSVQAVYEQYF. The DNA for the CDR3 is TGTGCCAGCAGTGTTCAGGCAGTCTACGAGCAGTACTTC.

The chain joins TRBV9 to TRBJ1-1; tentative D call: TRBD1 (6 bases). The germline CDR1 and CDR2 sequences are SGDLS and YYNGEE. Trimming shortened V by 3 bases and J by 4 bases, and 16 bases separated the two germline ends. The length of the CDR3 is 15 residues. The CDR3 loop is CASSETGGEGTEAFF. CDR3 nucleotide sequence: TGTGCCAGCAGCGAGACGGGGGGCGAGGGCACTGAAGCTTTCTTT.

This clone was seen a handful of times. The genes are TRBV30 and TRBJ2-3, with 10 positions matching TRBD1. V trimming: 5 bases; J trimming: 6 bases; junction bases outside the gene matches: 8. The germline CDR1 and CDR2 sequences are GTSNPN and SVGIG (reference sequence). CDR3 length: 14 amino acids. The CDR3 loop is CAWSGGQGIDTQYF. The CDR3 coding sequence is TGTGCCTGGTCGGGGGGACAGGGGATTGATACGCAGTATTTT.